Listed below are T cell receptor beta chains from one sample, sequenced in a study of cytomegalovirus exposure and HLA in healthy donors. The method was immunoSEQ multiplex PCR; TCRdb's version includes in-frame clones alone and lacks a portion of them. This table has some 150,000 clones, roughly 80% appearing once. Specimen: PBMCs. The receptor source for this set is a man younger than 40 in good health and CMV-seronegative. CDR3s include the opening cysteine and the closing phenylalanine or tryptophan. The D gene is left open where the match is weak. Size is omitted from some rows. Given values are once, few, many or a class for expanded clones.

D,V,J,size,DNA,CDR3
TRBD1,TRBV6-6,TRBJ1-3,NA,TGTGCCAGCAGTTCCTCAGGGGGCTCTGGAAACACCATATATTTT,CASSSSGGSGNTIYF
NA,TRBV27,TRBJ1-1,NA,TGTGCCAGCAGTTTAAACCGCAGGGAAACTGAAGCTTTCTTT,CASSLNRRETEAFF
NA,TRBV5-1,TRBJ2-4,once,TGCGCCAGCAGCCCACCCCTCGGGGGAAGAAACATTCAGTACTTC,CASSPPLGGRNIQYF
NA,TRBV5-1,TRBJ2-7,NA,TGCGCCAGCAGCTTACCAGGCCCAAGCTCCTACGAGCAGTACTTC,CASSLPGPSSYEQYF
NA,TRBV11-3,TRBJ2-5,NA,TGTGCCAGCAGCGCGCGGGACAGCCAAGAGACCCAGTACTTC,CASSARDSQETQYF
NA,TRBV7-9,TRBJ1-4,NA,TGTGCCGTCCAGGAGGGGAATGAAAAACTGTTTTTT,CAVQEGNEKLFF
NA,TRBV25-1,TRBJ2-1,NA,TGTGCCAGCGCCCCTGTGAACTACATCGTGTTCTTC,CASAPVNYIVFF
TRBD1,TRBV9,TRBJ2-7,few,TGTGCCAGCAGCGGCCGACAGGGTTTTGACGAGCAGTACTTC,CASSGRQGFDEQYF
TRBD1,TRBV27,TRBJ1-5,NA,TGTGCCAGCAGTTTATCTCGTTGGGACAGAGATCAGCCCCAGCATTTT,CASSLSRWDRDQPQHF
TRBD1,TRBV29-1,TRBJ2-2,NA,TGCAGCGTTCGGAGACAGGGTAGCACCGGGGAGCTGTTTTTT,CSVRRQGSTGELFF
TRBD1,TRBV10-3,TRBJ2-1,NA,TGTGCCATCAGCCGAGGACAGGGGAACTACAATGAGCAGCTCTTC,CAISRGQGNYNEQLF
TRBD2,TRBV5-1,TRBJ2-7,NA,TGCGCCAGCAGTTGGGGACTAGCGGGAGCGGGGGACTACGAGCAGTACTTC,CASSWGLAGAGDYEQYF
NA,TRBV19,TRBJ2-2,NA,TGTGCCAGTAGTATAGGGGCGGAGGGCGGCGGGGAGCTGTTTTTT,CASSIGAEGGGELFF
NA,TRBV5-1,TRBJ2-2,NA,TGCGCCAGCAGCTCCTACAGGTTTACCGGGGAGCTGTTTTTT,CASSSYRFTGELFF
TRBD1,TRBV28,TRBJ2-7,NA,TGTGCCAGCAGAGACAGGGGGAGAAGCGAGCAGTACTTC,CASRDRGRSEQYF
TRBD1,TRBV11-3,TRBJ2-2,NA,TGTGCCAGCAGCCCAGGACAGGGCAACACCGGGGAGCTGTTTTTT,CASSPGQGNTGELFF
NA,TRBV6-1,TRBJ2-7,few,TGTGCCGCTAGCCAGGGGTGGTACGAGCAGTACTTC,CAASQGWYEQYF
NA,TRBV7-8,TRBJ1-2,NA,TGTGCCAGCAGCACGGGACGGGAGATTGGCTACACCTTC,CASSTGREIGYTF
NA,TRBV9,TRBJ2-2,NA,TGTGCCAGCAGTCGTCACCCCTCCGCGAACGGGGAGCTGTTTTTT,CASSRHPSANGELFF
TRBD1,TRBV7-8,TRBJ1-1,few,TGTGCCAGCAGCCCACGACAGGGGGCCACCTTGAACACTGAAGCTTTCTTT,CASSPRQGATLNTEAFF
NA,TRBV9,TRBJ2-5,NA,TGTGCCAGCAGCACTGGACAGCGAGAGACCCAGTACTTC,CASSTGQRETQYF
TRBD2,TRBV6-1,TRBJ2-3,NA,TGTGCCAGCAGTGAGCCGACTAGCCTTACAGATACGCAGTATTTT,CASSEPTSLTDTQYF
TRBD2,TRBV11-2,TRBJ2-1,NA,TGTGCCAGCAGCTTAAATAGCGGGAGTGGGTATGAGCAGTTCTTC,CASSLNSGSGYEQFF
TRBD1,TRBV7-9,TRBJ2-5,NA,TGTGCCAGCAGCCCACCCCGGACAGGGAGAGAGACCCAGTACTTC,CASSPPRTGRETQYF
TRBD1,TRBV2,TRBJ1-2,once,TGTGCCAGCAGGGACGACAGGGGAGGAAAGGGTGGCTACACCTTC,CASRDDRGGKGGYTF
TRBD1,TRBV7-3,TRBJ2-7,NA,TGTGCCAGCAGCTTACCCGCTGGGACAGTGAAACCGTTGGCGTTGGATAGCGAGCAGTACTTC,CASSLPAGTVKPLALDSEQYF
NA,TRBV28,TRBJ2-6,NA,TGTGCCAGCGGCTCCCTGTTTGGGGCTCCCTCTGGGGCCAACGTCCTGACTTTC,CASGSLFGAPSGANVLTF
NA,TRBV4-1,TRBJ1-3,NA,TGCGCCAGCAGCCAAGTTCGGCAGGGTGGCTCTGGAAACACCATATATTTT,CASSQVRQGGSGNTIYF
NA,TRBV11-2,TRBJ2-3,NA,TGTGCCAGCGGGGAGGGAGGGGGAGATACGCAGTATTTT,CASGEGGGDTQYF
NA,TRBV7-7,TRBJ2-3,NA,TGTGCCAGCAGCTTAGTGGTAGCGGCTAGCACAGATACGCAGTATTTT,CASSLVVAASTDTQYF
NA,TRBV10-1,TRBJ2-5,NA,TGCGCCAGCAGTGGGGGGCGCAGGGAGACCCAGTACTTC,CASSGGRRETQYF
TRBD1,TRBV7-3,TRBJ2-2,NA,TGTGCCAGCAGCTTTGCACAGGGGGCGCCGACCGGGGAGCTGTTTTTT,CASSFAQGAPTGELFF
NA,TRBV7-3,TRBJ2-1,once,TGTGCCAGCAGCTTCCCGGGGGGCAGGAGGAATGAGCAGTTCTTC,CASSFPGGRRNEQFF
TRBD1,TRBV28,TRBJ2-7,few,TGTGCCAGCAGGAGACAGGGGGCCTACGAGCAGTACTTC,CASRRQGAYEQYF
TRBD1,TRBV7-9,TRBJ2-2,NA,TGTGCCAGCAGCTTAGGGACAGGAACGAACACCGGGGAGCTGTTTTTT,CASSLGTGTNTGELFF
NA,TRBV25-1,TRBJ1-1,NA,TGTGCCAGCAGGCCAACGACTGGGACTTCTGGGGAAGCTTTCTTT,CASRPTTGTSGEAFF
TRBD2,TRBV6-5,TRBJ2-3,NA,TGTGCCAGCAGTAATAGCGGGAGCGGCACAGATACGCAGTATTTT,CASSNSGSGTDTQYF
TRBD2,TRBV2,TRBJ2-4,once,TGTGCCAGCAGGGACGGACTAGCGGGAGGAGGGGGCAAAAACATTCAGTACTTC,CASRDGLAGGGGKNIQYF
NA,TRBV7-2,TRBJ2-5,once,TGTGCCAGTGGGACACCACTCCAAGAGACCCAGTACTTC,CASGTPLQETQYF
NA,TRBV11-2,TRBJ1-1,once,TGTGCCAGCAGCTTTAGCGCCCTGAACACTGAAGCTTTCTTT,CASSFSALNTEAFF
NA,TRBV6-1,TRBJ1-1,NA,TGTGCCAGCAGTGATACAGTTTTGAACACTGAAGCTTTCTTT,CASSDTVLNTEAFF
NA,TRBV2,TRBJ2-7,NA,TGTGCCAGCAGTGAGGCGAGGAATGGTGTCTACGAGCAGTACTTC,CASSEARNGVYEQYF
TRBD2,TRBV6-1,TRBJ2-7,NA,TGTGCCAGCAGTGAAGCGCTAGCGGGGAGCTCCTACGAGCAGTACTTC,CASSEALAGSSYEQYF
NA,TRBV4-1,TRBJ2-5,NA,TGCGCCAGCAGCCAAGCGCCGGTATACAGGGTCGGGGAGACCCAGTACTTC,CASSQAPVYRVGETQYF
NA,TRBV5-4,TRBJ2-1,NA,TGTGCCAGCAGCTTGGAAGGAGGGAACTACAATGAGCAGTTCTTC,CASSLEGGNYNEQFF
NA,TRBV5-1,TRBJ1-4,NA,TGCGCCAGCAGCTTGGAAAGACAGCCAACTAATGAAAAACTGTTTTTT,CASSLERQPTNEKLFF